These T cell receptor beta chains were read from a single sample in a study of control samples from healthy donors and cancer patients. Generated by immunoSEQ multiplex PCR, the TCRdb table keeps only in-frame clones and is missing some. The table lists 90,000 to 150,000 clones, approximately 89% of them singletons, with less than 3.5% in the top ten. Material: blood. The receptor set was obtained from a man between 35 and 55 years old in good health. The CDR3 runs from the conserved cysteine through the conserved F or W. The D gene is left open where the match is weak. Size values are once, few and many counts, or a class for expanded clones, and some rows have none.

j_call clone_size cdr3_length d_call v_call cdr3_aa cdr3_nt
TRBJ1-1 - 15 - TRBV2 CASSESSGQNTEAFF TGTGCCAGCAGTGAAAGTTCTGGCCAGAACACTGAAGCTTTCTTT
TRBJ1-5 - 16 TRBD1 TRBV19 CASSWGQGADNQPQHF TGTGCCAGTAGTTGGGGACAGGGGGCGGATAATCAGCCCCAGCATTTT
TRBJ1-2 - 13 - TRBV12-3/TRBV12-4 CASTPVLSNGYTF TGTGCCAGCACCCCGGTGCTTTCGAATGGCTACACCTTC
TRBJ2-3 - 13 - TRBV6-5 CASSYSASDTQYF TGTGCCAGCAGTTATAGCGCCTCAGATACGCAGTATTTT
TRBJ1-3 - 15 - TRBV24-1 CATSVGRVYGNTIYF TGTGCCACCAGTGTTGGCAGGGTTTATGGAAACACCATATATTTT
TRBJ1-2 - 13 - TRBV28 CASRTTGNYGYTF TGTGCCAGCAGGACGACTGGTAACTATGGCTACACCTTC
TRBJ1-2 - 15 TRBD1 TRBV24-1 CATSDTGTGYDGYTF TGTGCCACCAGTGACACCGGGACAGGGTACGATGGCTACACCTTC
TRBJ2-7 - 15 TRBD1 TRBV4-1 CASSHVGQGMDEQYF TGCGCCAGCAGCCACGTCGGACAGGGAATGGACGAGCAGTACTTC
TRBJ1-4 - 14 - TRBV11-3 CASSQEALNEKLFF TGTGCCAGCAGCCAAGAGGCCCTAAATGAAAAACTGTTTTTT
TRBJ1-5 - 14 - TRBV7-8 CASSRGRANQPQHF TGTGCCAGCAGCCGAGGCAGGGCAAATCAGCCCCAGCATTTT
TRBJ1-5 - 14 - TRBV6-6 CASSYRDINQPQHF TGTGCCAGCAGTTACAGGGACATCAATCAGCCCCAGCATTTT
TRBJ1-2 - 14 - TRBV18 CASSPRDGSYGYTF TGTGCCAGCTCACCTAGGGATGGGAGCTATGGCTACACCTTC
TRBJ2-3 few 13 - TRBV12-5 CASGLVLTDTQYF TGTGCTAGTGGTTTGGTACTAACAGATACGCAGTATTTT
TRBJ2-2 few 15 - TRBV21-1 CASSKGRILEGELFF TGTGCCAGCAGCAAAGGACGAATCCTGGAGGGGGAGCTGTTTTTT
TRBJ1-1 - 13 - TRBV5-6 CASSLGRDTEAFF TGTGCCAGCAGCTTGGGTAGGGACACTGAAGCTTTCTTT
TRBJ1-2 - 16 TRBD1 TRBV5-4 CASSLMTGGGGEGYTF TGTGCCAGCAGCTTGATGACAGGGGGCGGAGGAGAGGGCTACACCTTC
TRBJ2-2 - 16 TRBD2 TRBV29-1 CSVGVWGLTNTGELFF TGCAGCGTTGGGGTGTGGGGACTAACGAACACCGGGGAGCTGTTTTTT
TRBJ1-2 - 13 - TRBV29-1 CSVEDRRRGGYTF TGCAGCGTTGAAGATCGCAGGAGAGGCGGCTACACCTTC
TRBJ1-4 - 14 - TRBV11-2 CASSLAGFNEKLFF TGTGCCAGCAGCTTAGCAGGGTTTAATGAAAAACTGTTTTTT
TRBJ2-2 - 16 TRBD2 TRBV4-1 CASSSPRGGATGELFF TGCGCCAGCAGCTCACCCCGCGGGGGGGCCACCGGGGAGCTGTTTTTT
TRBJ2-7 - 16 - TRBV5-8 CASSLGPRTAFYEQYF TGTGCCAGCAGTCTTGGGCCCAGAACTGCATTTTACGAGCAGTACTTC
TRBJ1-2 once 13 TRBD1 TRBV18 CASSQDRGYGYTF TGTGCCAGCTCCCAGGACAGGGGGTATGGCTACACCTTC
TRBJ2-1 - 15 - TRBV18 CASSARDLGSIEQFF TGTGCCAGCTCAGCCCGGGACCTAGGAAGCATTGAGCAGTTCTTC
TRBJ2-3 - 13 - TRBV4-3 CASSRSGTDTQYF TGCGCCAGCAGCCGGTCGGGGACAGATACGCAGTATTTT